These 4 T cell receptor beta chains share one sample of origin, sequenced in a study of early T cells in non-severe SARS-CoV-2 infection. TCRdb re-analysed the 5' RACE reads in MiXCR, keeping a single row per CDR3 protein. The profile shows tens of thousands of distinct CDR3 sequences, roughly 11% of them singletons. Sequences were obtained from whole blood. The origin of the receptors is an adult who was a healthcare worker with PCR-confirmed SARS-CoV-2 infection or an uninfected control (not recorded which).

Notes on this clonotype: One junction end disagrees with the germline gene, perhaps due to a read error. V is TRBV20-1 and J is TRBJ1-6; D is uncertain. The CDR3 spans 14 residues. Per germline, CDR1 DFQATT and CDR2 SNEGSKA (reference sequence). The CDR3 spells CGATRTLKNSPLHF. In DNA, the CDR3 is TGCGGTGCTACCCGGACCCTCAAGAATTCACCCCTCCACTTT.

This clonotype was recorded many times. This chain links TRBV7-9 with TRBJ1-5; D unclear. The germline V gene encodes CDR1 SEHNR and CDR2 FQNEAQ (reference sequence). The V end lost 2 bases, the J end lost 4 bases, and 6 bases lay between the germline ends. The CDR3 spans 13 residues. This CDR3 is CASSLTGNQPQHF. DNA of the CDR3: TGTGCCAGCAGCTTAACGGGGAATCAGCCCCAGCATTTT.

The genes are TRBV4-3 and TRBJ2-5, with no clear D. CDR1 LGHNA and CDR2 YSLEER come from the germline V gene. The CDR3 sequence is 14 residues long. V dropped 0 bases and J dropped 7 bases, with 12 bases sitting between them. The CDR3 is CASSQDNTLGTQYF. The CDR3 coding sequence is TGCGCCAGCAGCCAAGATAACACGTTAGGGACCCAGTACTTC.

A few counts support this clonotype. The V gene is TRBV3-1, the J gene TRBJ2-7; D could derive from TRBD1 or TRBD2 (6 bases each). The CDR3 runs 14 residues. Per the germline V gene, CDR1 is LGHDT and CDR2 is YNNKEL (reference sequence). The germline V and J ends were trimmed by 5 bases and 1 base, with 12 bases remaining between them. The CDR3 bases are TGTGCCAGCAGCATGACTAGGGGGTCCTACGAGCAGTACTTC. This gives the protein CASSMTRGSYEQYF.